This record concerns one TCR beta chain sequence. The same CDR3 arises from other DNA sequences in this sample as well. This entry belongs to a study of shared clonotypes between healthy human individuals. The wider study: Each donor contributed plates that comprised three CD4 naive, three CD4 memory, two CD8 naive and one CD8 memory.

Positive CCR7 selection of CD45RO-negative cells yielded the naive CD8 cells, and terminally differentiated effector memory CD45RA+ cells were excluded. The table came from immunoSEQ multiplex PCR; TCRdb's copy has only in-frame clones and leaves some out. The sample contains about 1,900,000 clones, over 85% of which appear only once. This CDR3 has 14 amino acids. Trimming left V 1 base short and J 1 base short, with 8 bases between. Germline lookup yields CDR1 SGHRS and CDR2 YFSETQ. The chain has TRBV5-1 and TRBJ2-5; D unresolved. The sequencing input was naive CD8+ T cells sorted from blood. This clonotype was sampled from a man in his late teens or twenties in good health. The CDR3 sequence is CASSLWVSQETQYF. The CDR3 DNA follows: TGCGCCAGCAGCTTGTGGGTCAGCCAAGAGACCCAGTACTTC.